A selection of T cell receptor beta chains follows, all from one sample in a study of blood T cell repertoires in COVID-19. The data were produced by immunoSEQ multiplex PCR, yet TCRdb's version contains in-frame clones alone and is incomplete. The table lists a few hundred thousand clones, around 90% of them singletons. Sample: PBMCs or T cells enriched from blood (not recorded which). The receptor source for this set is a young woman who had recovered from COVID-19. Each CDR3 is given with its conserved first and last residue. Each record gives: J gene, V gene, D gene, clone size, CDR3 DNA, CDR3 protein. D genes are given only for firm matches. Size values are once, few and many counts, or a class for expanded clones, and some rows have none.

J gene: TRBJ2-2
V gene: TRBV6-6
D gene: TRBD2
clone size: .
CDR3 DNA: TGTGCCAGCAGTCATATACCGGGACTAGCGGGGTGGGCGAACACCGGGGAGCTGTTTTTT
CDR3 protein: CASSHIPGLAGWANTGELFF

J gene: TRBJ1-2
V gene: TRBV19
D gene: .
clone size: .
CDR3 DNA: TGTGCCAGCCAAACAGGGAACTATGGCTACACCTTC
CDR3 protein: CASQTGNYGYTF

J gene: TRBJ1-5
V gene: TRBV15
D gene: .
clone size: .
CDR3 DNA: TGTGCCACCAGCCCCTCTAGGGGAAGGAGTCAGCCCCAGCATTTT
CDR3 protein: CATSPSRGRSQPQHF

J gene: TRBJ1-2
V gene: TRBV5-6
D gene: .
clone size: .
CDR3 DNA: TGTGCCAGCAGCTTGTATTCAGGGGACCAAACCTATGGCTACACCTTC
CDR3 protein: CASSLYSGDQTYGYTF

J gene: TRBJ1-5
V gene: TRBV4-1
D gene: .
clone size: .
CDR3 DNA: TGCGCCAGCAGCCAAGTGCCAGGAGGTAGCAATCAGCCCCAGCATTTT
CDR3 protein: CASSQVPGGSNQPQHF

J gene: TRBJ1-3
V gene: TRBV6-1
D gene: .
clone size: .
CDR3 DNA: TGTGCCAGCAGTGAAGGGAAGGGAGACTCTGGAAACACCATATATTTT
CDR3 protein: CASSEGKGDSGNTIYF

J gene: TRBJ1-3
V gene: TRBV6-4
D gene: .
clone size: .
CDR3 DNA: TGTGCCACCTACCCCAGAGCGGCCCCCTCCTCTGGAAACACCATATATTTT
CDR3 protein: CATYPRAAPSSGNTIYF

J gene: TRBJ1-4
V gene: TRBV5-1
D gene: TRBD1
clone size: .
CDR3 DNA: TGCGCCAGCTCGACAGGGGGAAATAATGAAAAACTGTTTTTT
CDR3 protein: CASSTGGNNEKLFF

J gene: TRBJ2-2
V gene: TRBV27
D gene: TRBD2
clone size: .
CDR3 DNA: TGTGCCAGCAGTTCGGGTCCGGGACTAGCGGGAGTTAACACCGGGGAGCTGTTTTTT
CDR3 protein: CASSSGPGLAGVNTGELFF

J gene: TRBJ1-2
V gene: TRBV5-4
D gene: TRBD1
clone size: .
CDR3 DNA: TGTGCCAGCAGCACGGCACTGGGACAGGGGAACTATGGCTACACCTTC
CDR3 protein: CASSTALGQGNYGYTF

J gene: TRBJ1-5
V gene: TRBV3-1/TRBV3-2
D gene: .
clone size: .
CDR3 DNA: TGTGCCAGCAGCCAAGACCAACAGCCCCAGCATTTT
CDR3 protein: CASSQDQQPQHF

J gene: TRBJ1-5
V gene: TRBV4-1
D gene: .
clone size: .
CDR3 DNA: TGCGCCAGCAGCCGGAGTTTGCATGGCAATCAGCCCCAGCATTTT
CDR3 protein: CASSRSLHGNQPQHF

J gene: TRBJ2-5
V gene: TRBV6-2/TRBV6-3
D gene: TRBD1
clone size: .
CDR3 DNA: TGTGCCAGCAGTTACAGGGGACAGGGCGCGGAGACCCAGTACTTC
CDR3 protein: CASSYRGQGAETQYF

J gene: TRBJ2-7
V gene: TRBV3-1/TRBV3-2
D gene: .
clone size: .
CDR3 DNA: TGTGCCAGCAGCCAAGGCGGCATCGTTCGATACGAGCAGTACTTC
CDR3 protein: CASSQGGIVRYEQYF

J gene: TRBJ1-4
V gene: TRBV7-8
D gene: .
clone size: .
CDR3 DNA: TGTGCCAGCAGCTTAGACGGTTCAACGGGGGAAAAACTGTTTTTT
CDR3 protein: CASSLDGSTGEKLFF

J gene: TRBJ1-6
V gene: TRBV5-4
D gene: .
clone size: .
CDR3 DNA: TGTGCCAGCAGCGTAGCGGGACGGAGTAATTCACCCCTCCACTTT
CDR3 protein: CASSVAGRSNSPLHF

J gene: TRBJ2-1
V gene: TRBV9
D gene: .
clone size: .
CDR3 DNA: TGTGCCAGCAGCGTAGGGGCCGTCTCCTACAATGAGCAGTTCTTC
CDR3 protein: CASSVGAVSYNEQFF

J gene: TRBJ1-1
V gene: TRBV27
D gene: .
clone size: .
CDR3 DNA: TGTGCCAGCAGTCTATTAATGAACACTGAAGCTTTCTTT
CDR3 protein: CASSLLMNTEAFF

J gene: TRBJ1-1
V gene: TRBV13
D gene: .
clone size: .
CDR3 DNA: TGTGCCAGCAGCCCCCAATTCCCCGCCCTATACACTGAAGCTTTCTTT
CDR3 protein: CASSPQFPALYTEAFF

J gene: TRBJ1-2
V gene: TRBV18
D gene: TRBD1
clone size: .
CDR3 DNA: TGTGCCAGCTCAATGACAGGGTTTGACTATGGCTACACCTTC
CDR3 protein: CASSMTGFDYGYTF

J gene: TRBJ1-1
V gene: TRBV6-6
D gene: .
clone size: .
CDR3 DNA: TGTGCCAGCCTCAAGGCGAGGGAGAACACTGAAGCTTTCTTT
CDR3 protein: CASLKARENTEAFF

J gene: TRBJ1-1
V gene: TRBV10-3
D gene: .
clone size: .
CDR3 DNA: TGTGCCATCAGTGAGAATTTAGTGAACACTGAAGCTTTCTTT
CDR3 protein: CAISENLVNTEAFF

J gene: TRBJ2-1
V gene: TRBV11-2
D gene: .
clone size: once
CDR3 DNA: TGTGCCAGCAGCTTAGATACGGGAGACAATGAGCAGTTCTTC
CDR3 protein: CASSLDTGDNEQFF

J gene: TRBJ2-3
V gene: TRBV5-3
D gene: .
clone size: .
CDR3 DNA: TGTGCCAGAAGCTTGGATTCCCAGACTAGTAAGTTTGGGGATACGCAGTATTTT
CDR3 protein: CARSLDSQTSKFGDTQYF

J gene: TRBJ2-3
V gene: TRBV10-3
D gene: TRBD2
clone size: .
CDR3 DNA: TGTGCCATCAGCGAAATCCCTGGAGCGGGGGAGAACCCTAGCACAGATACGCAGTATTTT
CDR3 protein: CAISEIPGAGENPSTDTQYF

J gene: TRBJ2-7
V gene: TRBV27
D gene: .
clone size: .
CDR3 DNA: TGTGCCAGCAGTTCCTTTCCGGGACAACGTATCTACGAGCAGTACTTC
CDR3 protein: CASSSFPGQRIYEQYF

J gene: TRBJ2-5
V gene: TRBV4-2
D gene: TRBD2
clone size: .
CDR3 DNA: TGTGCCAGCAGCCAAGATCTGGGGAGGGCCCAGTACTTC
CDR3 protein: CASSQDLGRAQYF

J gene: TRBJ1-1
V gene: TRBV5-1
D gene: .
clone size: .
CDR3 DNA: TGCGCCAGCAGCTTCTCCGACAGGTCTGAAGCTTTCTTT
CDR3 protein: CASSFSDRSEAFF

J gene: TRBJ2-7
V gene: TRBV10-3
D gene: .
clone size: .
CDR3 DNA: TGTGCCATCAGTGAGAACCCCGGAGCCGCATACGAGCAGTACTTC
CDR3 protein: CAISENPGAAYEQYF

J gene: TRBJ2-1
V gene: TRBV10-3
D gene: TRBD2
clone size: .
CDR3 DNA: TGTGCCATCAGTCGTAAGAGCAGGCTAGCGGGGGACTACAATGAGCAGTTCTTC
CDR3 protein: CAISRKSRLAGDYNEQFF

J gene: TRBJ1-1
V gene: TRBV6-5
D gene: .
clone size: once
CDR3 DNA: TGTGCCAGCAGTTTTACAGGGTTTGACACTGAAGCTTTCTTT
CDR3 protein: CASSFTGFDTEAFF

J gene: TRBJ1-4
V gene: TRBV27
D gene: .
clone size: .
CDR3 DNA: TGTGCCAGCAGTTCATACACAACTAATGAAAAACTGTTTTTT
CDR3 protein: CASSSYTTNEKLFF